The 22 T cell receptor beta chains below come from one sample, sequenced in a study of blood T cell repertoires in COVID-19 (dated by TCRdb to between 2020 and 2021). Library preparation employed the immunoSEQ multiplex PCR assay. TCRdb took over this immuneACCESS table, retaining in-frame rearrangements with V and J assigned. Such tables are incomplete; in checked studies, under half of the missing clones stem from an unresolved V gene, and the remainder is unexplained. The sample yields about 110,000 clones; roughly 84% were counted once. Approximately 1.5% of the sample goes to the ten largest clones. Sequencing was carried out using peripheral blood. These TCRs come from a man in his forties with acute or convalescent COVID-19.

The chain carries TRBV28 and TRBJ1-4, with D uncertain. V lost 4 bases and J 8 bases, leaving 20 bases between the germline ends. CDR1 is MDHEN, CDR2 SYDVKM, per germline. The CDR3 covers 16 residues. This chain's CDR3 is CASSSLGSARQEKLFF. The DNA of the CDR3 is TGTGCCAGCAGTTCTCTCGGGTCCGCCCGCCAGGAAAAACTGTTTTTT.

CDR3 in DNA: TGTGCCAGCAGCAACGGGAATCAGGCGAACACCGGGGAGCTGTTTTTT. Translation: CASSNGNQANTGELFF. V and J are TRBV5-4 and TRBJ2-2; tentatively, D is TRBD2 (5 bases). Germline CDR1 reads SGHNT; CDR2 reads YYREEE (reference sequence). The CDR3 is made up of 16 amino acids. Trimming left V 4 bases short and J 0 bases short, with 13 bases between.

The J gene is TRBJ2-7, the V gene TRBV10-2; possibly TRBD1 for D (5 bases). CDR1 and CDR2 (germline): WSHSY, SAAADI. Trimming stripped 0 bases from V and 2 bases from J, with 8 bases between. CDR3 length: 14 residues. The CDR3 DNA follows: TGCGCCAGCAGTGAGTCCGGACAAACCTACGAGCAGTACTTC. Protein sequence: CASSESGQTYEQYF.

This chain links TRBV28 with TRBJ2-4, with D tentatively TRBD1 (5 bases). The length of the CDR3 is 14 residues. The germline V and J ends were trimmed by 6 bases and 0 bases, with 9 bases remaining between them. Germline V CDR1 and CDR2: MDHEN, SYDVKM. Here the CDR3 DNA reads TGTGCCAGCAGAGACAGCCTAGCCAAAAACATTCAGTACTTC. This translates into CASRDSLAKNIQYF.

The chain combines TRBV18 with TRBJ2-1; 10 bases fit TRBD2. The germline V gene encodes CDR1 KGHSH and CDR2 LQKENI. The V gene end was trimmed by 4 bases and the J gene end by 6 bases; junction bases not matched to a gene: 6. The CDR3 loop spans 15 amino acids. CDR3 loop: CASSLLAGVSNEQFF. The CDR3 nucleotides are TGTGCCAGCTCACTTCTAGCGGGAGTAAGCAATGAGCAGTTCTTC. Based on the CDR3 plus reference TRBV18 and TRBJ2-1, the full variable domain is NAGVMQNPRHLVRRRGQEARLRCSPMKGHSHVYWYRQLPEEGLKFMVYLQKENIIDESGMPKERFSAEFPKEGPSILRIQQVVRGDSAAYFCASSLLAGVSNEQFFGPGTRLTVL.

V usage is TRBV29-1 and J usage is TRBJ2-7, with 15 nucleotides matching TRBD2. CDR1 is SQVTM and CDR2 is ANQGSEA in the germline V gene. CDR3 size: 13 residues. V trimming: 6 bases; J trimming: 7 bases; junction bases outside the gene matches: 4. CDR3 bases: TGCAGCGTCGGACTAGCGGGAGGGCGGGAGCAGTACTTC. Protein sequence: CSVGLAGGREQYF.

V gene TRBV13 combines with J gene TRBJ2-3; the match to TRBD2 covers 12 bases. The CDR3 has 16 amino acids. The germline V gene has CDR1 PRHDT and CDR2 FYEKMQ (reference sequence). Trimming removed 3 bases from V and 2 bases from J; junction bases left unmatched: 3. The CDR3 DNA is TGTGCCAGCAGCTTCCTAGCGGGGGGGTCCACAGATACGCAGTATTTT. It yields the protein CASSFLAGGSTDTQYF. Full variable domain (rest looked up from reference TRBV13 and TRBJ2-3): AAGVIQSPRHLIKEKRETATLKCYPIPRHDTVYWYQQGPGQDPQFLISFYEKMQSDKGSIPDRFSAQQFSDYHSELNMSSLELGDSALYFCASSFLAGGSTDTQYFGPGTRLTVL.

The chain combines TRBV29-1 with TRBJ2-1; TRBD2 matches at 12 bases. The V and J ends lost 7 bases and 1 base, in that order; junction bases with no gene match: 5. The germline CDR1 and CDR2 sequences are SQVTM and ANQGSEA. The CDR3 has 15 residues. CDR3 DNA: TGCAGCGAAGGACTAGCGGGGCCTTCCTACAATGAGCAGTTCTTC. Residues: CSEGLAGPSYNEQFF.

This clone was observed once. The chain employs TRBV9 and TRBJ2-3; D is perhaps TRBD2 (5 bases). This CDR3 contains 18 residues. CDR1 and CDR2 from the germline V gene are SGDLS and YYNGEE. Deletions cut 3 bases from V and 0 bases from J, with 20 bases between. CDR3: CASSGPAETRPSTDTQYF. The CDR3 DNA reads TGTGCCAGCAGCGGTCCAGCGGAGACAAGACCTAGCACAGATACGCAGTATTTT.

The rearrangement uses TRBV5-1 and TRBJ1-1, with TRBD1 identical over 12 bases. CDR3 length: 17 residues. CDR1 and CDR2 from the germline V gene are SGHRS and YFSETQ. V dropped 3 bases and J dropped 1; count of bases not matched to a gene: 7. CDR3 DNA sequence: TGCGCCAGCAGCTCCCGGGACAGGGGGCTCGGGAACACTGAAGCTTTCTTT. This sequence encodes CASSSRDRGLGNTEAFF.

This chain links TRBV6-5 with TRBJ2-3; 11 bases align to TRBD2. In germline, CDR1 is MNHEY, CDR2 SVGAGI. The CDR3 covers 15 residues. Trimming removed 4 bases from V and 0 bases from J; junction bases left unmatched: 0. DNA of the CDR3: TGTGCCAGCAGTTTAGCGGGGGGGAGCACAGATACGCAGTATTTT. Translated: CASSLAGGSTDTQYF.

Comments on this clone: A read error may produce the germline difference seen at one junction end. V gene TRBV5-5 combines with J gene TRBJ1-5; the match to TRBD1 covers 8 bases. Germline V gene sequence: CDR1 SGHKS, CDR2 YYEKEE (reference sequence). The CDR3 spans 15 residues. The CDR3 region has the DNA TGTGCCAGCAGCTCGACAGGGGACCACAATCAGTCCCAGCATTTT. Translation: CASSSTGDHNQSQHF.

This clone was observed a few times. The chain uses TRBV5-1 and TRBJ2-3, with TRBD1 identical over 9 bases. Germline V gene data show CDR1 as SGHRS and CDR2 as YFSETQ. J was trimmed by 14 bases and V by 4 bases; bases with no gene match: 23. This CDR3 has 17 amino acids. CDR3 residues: CASSPEGTGISTDKGYF. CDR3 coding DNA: TGCGCCAGCAGCCCCGAAGGGACAGGGATCTCCACAGATAAGGGGTATTTT.

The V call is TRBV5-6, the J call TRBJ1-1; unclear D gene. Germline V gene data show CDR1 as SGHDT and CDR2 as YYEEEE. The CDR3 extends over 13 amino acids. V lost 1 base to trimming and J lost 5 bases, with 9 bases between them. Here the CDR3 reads CASSLYGATEAFF. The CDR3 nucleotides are TGTGCCAGCAGCTTGTACGGAGCTACTGAAGCTTTCTTT.

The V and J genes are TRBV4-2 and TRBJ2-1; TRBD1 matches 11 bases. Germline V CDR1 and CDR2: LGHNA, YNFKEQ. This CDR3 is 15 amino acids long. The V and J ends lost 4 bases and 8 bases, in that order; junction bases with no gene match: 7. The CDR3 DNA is TGTGCCAGCAGCCGCCGGGACAGGGGGGACGATGAGCAGTTCTTC. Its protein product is CASSRRDRGDDEQFF.

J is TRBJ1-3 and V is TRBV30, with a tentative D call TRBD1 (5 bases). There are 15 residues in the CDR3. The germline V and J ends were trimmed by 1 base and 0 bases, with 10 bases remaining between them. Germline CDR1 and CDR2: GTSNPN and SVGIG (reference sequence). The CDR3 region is CAWSGLGPSGNTIYF. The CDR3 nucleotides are TGTGCCTGGAGTGGCCTGGGGCCCTCTGGAAACACCATATATTTT.

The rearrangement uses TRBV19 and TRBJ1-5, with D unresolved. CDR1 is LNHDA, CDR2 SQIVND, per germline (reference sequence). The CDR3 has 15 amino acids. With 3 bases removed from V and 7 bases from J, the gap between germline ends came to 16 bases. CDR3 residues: CASSMVEGRVQPQHF. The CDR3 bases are TGTGCCAGTAGTATGGTTGAGGGAAGGGTGCAGCCCCAGCATTTT.

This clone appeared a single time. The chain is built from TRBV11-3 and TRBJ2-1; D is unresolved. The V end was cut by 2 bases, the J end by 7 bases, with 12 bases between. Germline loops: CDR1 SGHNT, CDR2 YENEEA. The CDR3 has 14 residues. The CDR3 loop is CASSLNVNRNEQFF. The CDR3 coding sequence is TGTGCCAGCAGCTTAAACGTGAACCGGAATGAGCAGTTCTTC. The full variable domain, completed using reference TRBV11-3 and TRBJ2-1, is EAGVVQSPRYKIIEKKQPVAFWCNPISGHNTLYWYLQNLGQGPELLIRYENEEAVDDSQLPKDRFSAERLKGVDSTLKIQPAELGDSAVYLCASSLNVNRNEQFFGPGTRLTVL.

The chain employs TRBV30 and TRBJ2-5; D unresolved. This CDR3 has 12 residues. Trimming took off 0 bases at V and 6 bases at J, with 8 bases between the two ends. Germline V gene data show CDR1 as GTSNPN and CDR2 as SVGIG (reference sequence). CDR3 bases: TGTGCCTGGAGTGTTAGTTTGAAGACCCAGTACTTC. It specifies CAWSVSLKTQYF.

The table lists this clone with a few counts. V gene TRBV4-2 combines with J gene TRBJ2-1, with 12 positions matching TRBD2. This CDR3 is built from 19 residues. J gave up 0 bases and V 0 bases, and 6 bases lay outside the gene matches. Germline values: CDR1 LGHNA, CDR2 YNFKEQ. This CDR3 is CASSQETSGSASSYNEQFF. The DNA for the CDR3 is TGTGCCAGCAGCCAAGAGACTAGCGGGAGTGCTAGCTCCTACAATGAGCAGTTCTTC.

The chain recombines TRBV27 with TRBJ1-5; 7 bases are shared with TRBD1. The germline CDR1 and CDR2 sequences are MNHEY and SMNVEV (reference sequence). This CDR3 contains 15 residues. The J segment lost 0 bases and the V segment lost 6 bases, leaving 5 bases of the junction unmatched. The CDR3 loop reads CASSDRVYSNQPQHF. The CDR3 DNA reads TGTGCCAGCAGCGACAGGGTGTATAGCAATCAGCCCCAGCATTTT.

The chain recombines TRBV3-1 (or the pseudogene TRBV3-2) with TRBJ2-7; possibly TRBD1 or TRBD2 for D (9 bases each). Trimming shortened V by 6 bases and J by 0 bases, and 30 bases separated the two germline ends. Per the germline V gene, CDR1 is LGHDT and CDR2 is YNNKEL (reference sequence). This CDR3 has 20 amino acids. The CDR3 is CASRFIRDREWRGGSYEQYF. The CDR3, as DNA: TGTGCCAGCAGATTCATCCGGGACAGGGAGTGGCGGGGGGGCTCCTACGAGCAGTACTTC.